The 17 T cell receptor beta chains presented below share a single source sample, sequenced in a study of OX40 agonist ivuxolimab in advanced cancers. Assay: immunoSEQ multiplex PCR; the TCRdb copy retains only in-frame clones and omits some. The sample yields roughly 150,000 clones, under 95% seen once. Sequenced here: CD4+ or CD8+ T cells sorted from blood, sampled in a trial of the OX40 agonist ivuxolimab. The receptor set was obtained from an adult with an advanced solid tumor such as melanoma, head and neck, liver or kidney cancer.

J is TRBJ1-5 and V is TRBV4-3; D gene uncertain. Germline V gene lookup returns CDR1 LGHNA and CDR2 YSLEER. This CDR3 spans 15 amino acids. V dropped 3 bases and J dropped 6 bases, with 15 bases sitting between them. CDR3 nucleotides: TGCGCCAGCAGCCAGCCGACTCGATTAGGTCAGCCCCAGCATTTT. Translation gives CASSQPTRLGQPQHF.

J is TRBJ2-2 and V is TRBV25-1, with unresolved D. V lost 4 bases and J 0 bases, leaving 12 bases between the germline ends. CDR3 length equals 16 residues. Germline values: CDR1 MGHDK, CDR2 SYGVNS. CDR3 amino acids: CASSVTRPTNTGELFF. The CDR3 nucleotides read TGTGCCAGCAGTGTCACTCGCCCGACGAACACCGGGGAGCTGTTTTTT.

In this sample, this clone turned up once. The rearrangement links TRBV14 to TRBJ1-4; possibly TRBD1 for D (5 bases). Trimming shortened V by 4 bases and J by 5 bases, and 17 bases separated the two germline ends. This CDR3 has 16 amino acids. From germline, CDR1 is SGHDN and CDR2 FVKESK. The CDR3 reads CASSRGGTPRNEKLFF. CDR3 in DNA: TGTGCCAGCAGCCGAGGTGGGACCCCCCGGAATGAAAAACTGTTTTTT.

This clone was seen only once. This chain uses TRBV5-4 with TRBJ1-1; 9 bases fit TRBD1. CDR1 and CDR2 from the germline V gene are SGHNT and YYREEE (reference sequence). CDR3 length: 14 amino acids. With V trimmed by 1 base and J by 7 bases, 5 bases remained unmatched. The chain's CDR3 is CASSLKQGADEAFF. CDR3 DNA sequence: TGTGCCAGCAGCTTGAAACAGGGGGCGGATGAAGCTTTCTTT. The whole variable domain, filled in from reference TRBV5-4 and TRBJ1-1, reads ETGVTQSPTHLIKTRGQQVTLRCSSQSGHNTVSWYQQALGQGPQFIFQYYREEENGRGNFPPRFSGLQFPNYSSELNVNALELDDSALYLCASSLKQGADEAFFGQGTRLTVV.

This sequence joins TRBV7-6 and TRBJ2-5; D is uncertain. The germline V gene has CDR1 SGHVS and CDR2 FNYEAQ. The CDR3 is 12 residues long. V lost 5 bases to trimming and J lost 5 bases, with 9 bases between them. The CDR3 coding sequence is TGTGCCAGCAGCCCCGTGGCGGAGACCCAGTACTTC. This translates into CASSPVAETQYF.

This chain connects TRBV6-5 to TRBJ2-2; D not certain. CDR1 MNHEY and CDR2 SVGAGI come from the germline V gene. CDR3 length equals 15 residues. Trimming took 2 bases from V and 4 from J, leaving 11 bases between them. This chain's CDR3 is CASSYATGVTGELFF. The CDR3 region has the DNA TGTGCCAGCAGTTACGCCACTGGGGTCACCGGGGAGCTGTTTTTT.

This chain joins TRBV19 and TRBJ1-2; 7 nucleotides match TRBD1. With V trimmed by 5 bases and J by 4 bases, 7 bases remained unmatched. Germline-derived CDR1 and CDR2 are LNHDA and SQIVND (reference sequence). This CDR3 is 14 amino acids long. The CDR3 nucleotides read TGTGCCAGTAGTGACACCGACAGGGTCTATGGCTACACCTTC. The encoded protein is CASSDTDRVYGYTF.

The J gene is TRBJ2-3, the V gene TRBV4-1, with TRBD2 identical over 10 bases. Germline V gene sequence: CDR1 MGHRA, CDR2 YSYEKL. There are 15 residues in the CDR3. Unmatched junction bases numbered 6, after V lost 4 bases and J lost 5 bases. CDR3 sequence: CASSLRTSGEDTQYF. The CDR3, as DNA: TGCGCCAGCAGCCTCAGGACTAGCGGTGAAGATACGCAGTATTTT.

The chain has TRBV29-1 and TRBJ1-1; 7 bases align to TRBD1. The CDR3 runs to 13 residues. J was trimmed by 7 bases and V by 4 bases; bases with no gene match: 9. Looked up from germline, CDR1 is SQVTM and CDR2 is ANQGSEA. CDR3 region: CSVGGQLDDEAFF. CDR3 DNA: TGCAGCGTTGGGGGACAGTTGGACGATGAAGCTTTCTTT.

The chain employs TRBV30 and TRBJ2-4; TRBD1 matches 8 bases. This CDR3 has 18 residues. Trimming removed 0 bases from V and 0 bases from J; junction bases left unmatched: 10. CDR1 and CDR2 (germline): GTSNPN, SVGIG (reference sequence). The CDR3 spells CAWSVKGQGTLAKNIQYF. The CDR3 DNA is TGTGCCTGGAGTGTAAAAGGACAGGGTACTCTAGCCAAAAACATTCAGTACTTC.

CDR3 DNA: TGTGCCATCAGTGAGATTGGGCCAGGGGTGAATCAGCCCCAGCATTTT. It translates to CAISEIGPGVNQPQHF. V and J are TRBV10-3 and TRBJ1-5; tentatively, D is TRBD1 (6 bases). CDR3 length equals 16 residues. Germline values: CDR1 ENHRY, CDR2 SYGVKD. V shed 2 bases and J shed 4 bases, with 15 bases lying between them.

This clone was seen only once. This sequence joins TRBV6-6 and TRBJ2-7; the D is unclear. This CDR3 comprises 16 residues. Germline-derived CDR1 and CDR2 are MNHNY and SVGAGI (reference sequence). The V and J ends lost 2 bases and 2 bases respectively, with 16 bases between them. Here the CDR3 DNA reads TGTGCCAGCAGTTACGACCGCGGTGTCAGTGCCTACGAGCAGTACTTC. Its translation: CASSYDRGVSAYEQYF.

The genes are TRBV27 and TRBJ1-5; D gene unclear. The germline gives CDR1 MNHEY, CDR2 SMNVEV (reference sequence). V was cut by 5 bases and J by 7 bases, with 9 bases left in between. There are 12 residues in the CDR3. The CDR3 loop is CASSPAGQPQHF. The CDR3 DNA reads TGTGCCAGCAGTCCGGCGGGCCAGCCCCAGCATTTT.

The J gene is TRBJ2-5, the V gene TRBV29-1; either TRBD1 or TRBD2 may supply D (5 bases each). The CDR3 is 11 amino acids. Trimming took off 4 bases at V and 5 bases at J, with 8 bases between the two ends. Germline CDR1 is SQVTM and CDR2 is ANQGSEA. CDR3 sequence reads: CSVAGRETQYF. DNA of the CDR3: TGCAGCGTTGCGGGGCGGGAGACCCAGTACTTC.

As DNA, the CDR3 is TGTGCCAGCAGCTTACTTTATCGAGGGTCTGATGGCTACACCTTC. Amino acids: CASSLLYRGSDGYTF. The V and J genes are TRBV7-9 and TRBJ1-2; D unresolved. The CDR3 loop spans 15 amino acids. The germline V gene has CDR1 SEHNR and CDR2 FQNEAQ (reference sequence). The V and J ends lost 2 bases and 6 bases respectively, with 16 bases between them.

V is TRBV19 and J is TRBJ2-7; either TRBD1 or TRBD2 may supply D (7 bases each). V lost 2 bases and J lost 3, with 14 bases in between. Per germline, CDR1 LNHDA and CDR2 SQIVND (reference sequence). The CDR3 totals 15 residues. This CDR3 is CASSISRGGYYEQYF. The CDR3 region has the DNA TGTGCCAGTAGTATAAGCAGGGGGGGTTACTACGAGCAGTACTTC.

The chain combines TRBV19 with TRBJ2-3; no clear D gene. The CDR3 is 13 amino acids. CDR1 and CDR2 (germline): LNHDA, SQIVND (reference sequence). V lost 8 bases and J lost 3, with 12 bases in between. The CDR3 nucleotides read TGTGCCAGTGGAGCCTGGAAAACAGATACGCAGTATTTT. It is translated as CASGAWKTDTQYF.